This TCR beta chain was identified during a study of cytomegalovirus exposure and HLA in healthy donors. Study-level findings and limits: Productive status was seen about 87% or about 30% of the time for most TCR beta V segments in an earlier analysis. Later analysis suggested most CMV-associated TCR beta chains were HLA-restricted.

Only one count was recorded for this clone. Its target is unknown. The study ran its PCR with 60 Vbeta and 13 Jbeta primers. Original analysis: In a later analysis, of around 85 million unique beta chains, about 10 million appeared in at least two donors. Clones were read by immunoSEQ multiplex PCR, and TCRdb kept only the in-frame ones, dropping some. D and trimming come from the DNA, and the V and J calls and clone size come from that table. The sample has 120,000 to 150,000 clones; around 76% are singletons. V was shortened by 3 bases and J by 2 bases, with 11 bases between the two germline ends. CDR1 and CDR2 from the germline V gene are LNHDA and SQIVND (reference sequence). The CDR3 is 14 residues long.

The chain has TRBV19 and TRBJ2-7; D perhaps matches TRBD1 (6 bases). This sequence originates from a male donor in good health and CMV-seronegative. The sequenced sample was PBMCs. Here the CDR3 DNA reads TGTGCCAGTAGTATCAGGGGTGGTACCTACGAGCAGTACTTC. Protein product: CASSIRGGTYEQYF.